The following is a TCR beta chain sequence with its context. Its antigen is unknown. The input lacks base qualities; no much larger clone sits a single base away. The data derive from a study of regulatory T cells in long-lasting Graves disease (dated by TCRdb to the early 2020s). About the full investigation: Patients with newly diagnosed Graves' disease had been on antithyroid drugs for under 3 months. Peripheral blood TCR sequencing and RNA sequencing compared persistent Graves' disease patients with newly diagnosed Graves' disease patients. The study took place in China and was registered as a clinical trial. A total of about 35 samples underwent TCR sequencing: around 13 from persistent and about 20 from newly diagnosed Graves' disease patients. On the study overall, not on this receptor specifically: Sequencing and analysis were restricted to the TCR beta chain. Preferential use of TRBV28, TRBJ1-2 and TRBJ2-5 was observed in persistent disease, whereas TRBV20-1 and TRBJ2-1 were favored in newly diagnosed disease. The study examined only peripheral blood because the primary lesion, thyroid tissue, could not be accessed. As a limitation, the authors acknowledged that the small sample size may reduce accuracy. Lower TCR Shannon entropy and fewer highly expanded clones were observed in persistent Graves' disease patients than in newly diagnosed patients, which suggested clonal expansion. More public clonotypes were shared among persistent patients (under 3,000) than among newly diagnosed patients (966).

Libraries were prepared through multiplex PCR. Sequencer: Illumina HiSeq 4000. CDR3 regions were amplified by Arm-PCR with iRepertoire HTBI primers to construct TCR beta libraries. Before sequencing, the PCR products underwent gel purification. The original methods were these. A total of fewer than 80 TRBV and some 15 TRBJ segments were identified across samples and were used for gene usage analysis of CDR3 amino acid clonotypes. COPE and FqMerger were used to merge filtered high-quality paired reads into contigs. BLAST was used to align contigs to the IMGT TRBV, TRBD and TRBJ reference genes, and CDR3 was defined following IMGT. Clonotypes above 0.1% frequency were classified as highly expanded clones. Shannon entropy was used to measure repertoire diversity, and the Gini coefficient was used to measure V-J evenness. A clonotype was considered public if more than one individual shared it. Using fastp at Q25 and MiXCR, TCRdb reprocessed the public reads and kept productive beta chains. Identical CDR3 protein sequences are pooled into one entry, listed with their most common genes and DNA. TCRdb, not the original authors, processed these V and J calls. Across this sample there are 360,000 or so distinct CDR3 sequences, with roughly a sixth seen only once. The ten top clones hold 25% to 30% of the sample.

Reading from cysteine to phenylalanine, the CDR3 counts 12 amino acids. Only CDR3 DNA is held: 36 bases, read in frame from base 1. CDR1 is given as MNHNS and CDR2 as SASEGT, both from the germline V gene. Deletion took 7 bases off V and 8 bases off J, with a span of 12 bases between the germline ends. Explained via the paper, the time point label denotes: newly diagnosed GD, antithyroid drugs for less than 3 months. For both TCR sequencing and RNA sequencing, RNA was extracted from PBMCs in TRIzol. Graves' disease was diagnosed according to American Thyroid Association guidelines. The patients came from an endocrinology department in Xi'an, China. From each patient, around 9 milliliters of peripheral blood was collected into an EDTA anticoagulant tube. Ficoll Paque Plus density gradient separation was used to isolate PBMCs, and no further T cell sorting was performed. An Agilent 2100 Bioanalyzer and agarose gel were used to assess RNA quality, and a NanoDrop 2000 was used to measure RNA concentration.

These data also featured in a second study, about T cells in Graves' hyperthyroidism and ophthalmopathy. As that second study puts it: Stable Graves' hyperthyroidism was defined as no progression to ophthalmopathy during 18 months of follow-up. Hyperthyroidism patients were aged 18 to 65 years and newly diagnosed, with disease duration of less than 2 months. The study excluded patients with uncontrolled infections, other autoimmune diseases, pregnancy or lactation. Diagnoses were based on clinical symptoms, serum thyroxine and TRAb, thyroid ultrasound and orbital computed tomography. For the first round of RT-PCR on the TCR CDR3, the HTBI primer set was used together with the Qiagen OneStep RT-PCR kit. Blood samples also contained most of the expanded thyroid clonotypes (frequency above 0.001), which suggests that blood repertoires may reflect thyroid immune responses. Ophthalmopathy was separated from stable hyperthyroidism by a 13 V-J signature model, with 87.88% sensitivity and about 84% specificity obtained in cross-validation and 80%/75% obtained in testing. In validation, the model predicted progression to ophthalmopathy with over 60% sensitivity and 72% to 75% specificity, a median of approximately 6.5 months before onset. To identify TCR V-J signatures that set the groups apart, the researchers used a discovery cohort of more than 95 patients, made up of roughly 45 with Graves' ophthalmopathy and about 59 with stable Graves' hyperthyroidism. Prospective prediction of ophthalmopathy was tested in an independent validation cohort consisting of about 20 hyperthyroidism patients and some 17 patients who later progressed to ophthalmopathy. The roughly 91 discovery patients were randomly divided into training and test sets at a 7:3 ratio. The study also compared thyroid tissue and blood T-cell repertoires from several Graves' hyperthyroidism patients. Following sampling, methimazole starting at 30 mg daily was given to hyperthyroidism patients, and high-dose intravenous methylprednisolone was given to ophthalmopathy patients. Libraries were constructed in a second round of multiplex PCR, after which size selection and purification were carried out. The libraries were sequenced on an Illumina HiSeq2000 using paired-end 100 bp reads. SOAPnuke was used to process the raw data, with reads discarded if the reads contained adapters or uncalled bases, had a mean Phred below 15, or lacked an exact constant-primer or identifier match. High-quality paired reads were merged using COPE v1.2.5, and each unique nucleotide sequence was defined as a clonotype. Clonotypes were aligned to IMGT TRBV, TRBD and TRBJ reference segments using MiTCR v1.1. Only V-J combinations with frequency above 0.0001, covering roughly 99% of repertoires, were analysed. A TCS score was defined as the ratio of F50 (clonal expansion) to E x V (chaos), with BLOSUM62-based TCRdist applied between CDR3 peptides within each V-J. Welch's t-statistics and random forest reduced 500 to 550 V-J features to fewer than 15, which were used in a naive Bayes classifier (R e1071). No statistical method was used to set the sample size in advance, and investigators knew the group allocation. The paper describes TCR Vbeta CDR3 sequencing of around 130 peripheral blood samples, made up of 40 to 45 ophthalmopathy patients, approximately 73 hyperthyroidism patients and 17 progressor patients.

The chain couples TRBV6-1 to TRBJ2-4; no D segment can be confidently identified. This sequence was found in a man in his forties with Graves disease. Donor details come from another sample of the same person, matched by shared clones. The input for sequencing was peripheral blood mononuclear cells (PBMCs), taken at new diagnosis, from a patient treated with antithyroid drugs. The CDR3 reads CASNYPRYIQYF. Read as DNA, the sequence is TGTGCCAGCAACTACCCCCGGTACATTCAGTACTTC.